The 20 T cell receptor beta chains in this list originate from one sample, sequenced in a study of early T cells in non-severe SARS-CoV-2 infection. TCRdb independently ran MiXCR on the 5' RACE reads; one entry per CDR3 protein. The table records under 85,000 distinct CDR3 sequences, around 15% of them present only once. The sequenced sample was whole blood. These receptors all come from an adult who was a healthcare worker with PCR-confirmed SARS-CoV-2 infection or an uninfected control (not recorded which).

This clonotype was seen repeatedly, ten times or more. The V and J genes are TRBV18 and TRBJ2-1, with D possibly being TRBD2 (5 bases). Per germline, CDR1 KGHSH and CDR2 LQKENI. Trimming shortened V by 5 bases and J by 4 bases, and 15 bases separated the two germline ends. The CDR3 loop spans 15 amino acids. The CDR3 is CASSELLEGYNEQFF. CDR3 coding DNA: TGTGCCAGCTCAGAATTACTAGAGGGATACAATGAGCAGTTCTTC. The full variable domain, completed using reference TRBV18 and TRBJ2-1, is NAGVMQNPRHLVRRRGQEARLRCSPMKGHSHVYWYRQLPEEGLKFMVYLQKENIIDESGMPKERFSAEFPKEGPSILRIQQVVRGDSAAYFCASSELLEGYNEQFFGPGTRLTVL.

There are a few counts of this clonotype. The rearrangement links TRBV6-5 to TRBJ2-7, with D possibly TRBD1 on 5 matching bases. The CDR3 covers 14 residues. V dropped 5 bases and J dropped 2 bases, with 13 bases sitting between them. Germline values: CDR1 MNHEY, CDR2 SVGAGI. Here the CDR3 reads CASSRQGLPYEQYF. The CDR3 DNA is TGTGCCAGCAGTCGCCAGGGCCTTCCCTACGAGCAGTACTTC.

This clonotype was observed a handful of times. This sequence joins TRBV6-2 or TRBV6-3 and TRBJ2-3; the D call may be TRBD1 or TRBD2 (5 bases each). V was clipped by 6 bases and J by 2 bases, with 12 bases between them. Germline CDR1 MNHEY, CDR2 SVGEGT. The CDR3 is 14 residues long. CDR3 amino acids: CASSSGTATDTQYF. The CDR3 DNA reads TGTGCCAGCAGCTCCGGGACGGCCACAGATACGCAGTATTTT.

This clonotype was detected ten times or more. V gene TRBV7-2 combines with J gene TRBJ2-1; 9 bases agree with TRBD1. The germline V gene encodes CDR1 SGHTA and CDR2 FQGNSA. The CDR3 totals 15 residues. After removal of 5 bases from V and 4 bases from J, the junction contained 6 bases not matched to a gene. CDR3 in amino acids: CASSPVGTGYNEQFF. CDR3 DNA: TGTGCCAGCAGCCCTGTTGGGACAGGGTACAATGAGCAGTTCTTC. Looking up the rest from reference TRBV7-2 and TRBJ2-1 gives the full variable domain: GAGVSQSPSNKVTEKGKDVELRCDPISGHTALYWYRQSLGQGLEFLIYFQGNSAPDKSGLPSDRFSAERTGGSVSTLTIQRTQQEDSAVYLCASSPVGTGYNEQFFGPGTRLTVL.

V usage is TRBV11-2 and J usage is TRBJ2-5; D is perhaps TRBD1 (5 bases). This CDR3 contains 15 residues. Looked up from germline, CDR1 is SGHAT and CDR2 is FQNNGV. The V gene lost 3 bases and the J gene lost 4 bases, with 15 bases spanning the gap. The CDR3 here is CASSLSRAGPETQYF. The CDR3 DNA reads TGTGCCAGCAGCTTGAGCAGGGCCGGACCAGAGACCCAGTACTTC.

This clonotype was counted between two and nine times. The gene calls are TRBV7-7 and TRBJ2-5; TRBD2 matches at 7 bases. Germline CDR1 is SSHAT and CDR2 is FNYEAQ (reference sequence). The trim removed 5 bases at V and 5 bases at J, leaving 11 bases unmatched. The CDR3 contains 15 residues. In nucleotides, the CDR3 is TGTGCCAGCAGCCTAGGTGGGACTACGGAGGAGACCCAGTACTTC. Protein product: CASSLGGTTEETQYF.

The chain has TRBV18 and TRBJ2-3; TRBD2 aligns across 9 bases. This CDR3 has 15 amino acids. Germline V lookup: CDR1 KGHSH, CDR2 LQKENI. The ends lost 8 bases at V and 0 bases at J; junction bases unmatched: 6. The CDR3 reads CASQLRGGSTDTQYF. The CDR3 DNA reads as TGTGCCAGCCAATTGCGGGGGGGAAGCACAGATACGCAGTATTTT.

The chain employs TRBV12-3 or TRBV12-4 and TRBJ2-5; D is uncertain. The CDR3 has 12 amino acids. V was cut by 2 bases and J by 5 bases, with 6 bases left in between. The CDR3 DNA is TGTGCCAGCAGTTTAAAGCCCGAGACCCAGTACTTC. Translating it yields CASSLKPETQYF.

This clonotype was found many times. As DNA, the CDR3 is TGTGCCAGCAGCCAGGACTTTGGAGACTATGGCTACACCTTC. It translates to CASSQDFGDYGYTF. The chain links TRBV3-1 to TRBJ1-2; D call uncertain. Trimming cost V 3 bases and J 3 bases, with 11 bases left between them. The germline gives CDR1 LGHDT, CDR2 YNNKEL (reference sequence). CDR3 length: 14 amino acids. The variable domain in full, completed from reference TRBV3-1 and TRBJ1-2, reads DTAVSQTPKYLVTQMGNDKSIKCEQNLGHDTMYWYKQDSKKFLKIMFSYNNKELIINETVPNRFSPKSPDKAHLNLHINSLELGDSAVYFCASSQDFGDYGYTFGSGTRLTVV.

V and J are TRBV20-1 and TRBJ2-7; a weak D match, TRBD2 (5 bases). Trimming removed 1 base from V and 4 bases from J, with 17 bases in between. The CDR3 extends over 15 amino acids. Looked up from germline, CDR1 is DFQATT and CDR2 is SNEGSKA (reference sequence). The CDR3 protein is CSARGNRGFEYEQYF. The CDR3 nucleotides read TGCAGTGCTAGAGGGAATCGAGGGTTTGAGTACGAGCAGTACTTC.

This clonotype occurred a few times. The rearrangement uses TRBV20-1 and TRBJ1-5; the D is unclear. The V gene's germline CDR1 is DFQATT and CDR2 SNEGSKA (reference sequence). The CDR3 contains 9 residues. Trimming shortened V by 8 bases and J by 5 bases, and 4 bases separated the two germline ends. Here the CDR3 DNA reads TGCAGTCTCCATCAGCCCCAGCATTTT. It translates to CSLHQPQHF.

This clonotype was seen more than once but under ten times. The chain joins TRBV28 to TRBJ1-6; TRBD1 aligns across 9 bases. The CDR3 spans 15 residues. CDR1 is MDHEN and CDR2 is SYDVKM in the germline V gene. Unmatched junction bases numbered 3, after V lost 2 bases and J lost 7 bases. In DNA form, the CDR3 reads TGTGCCAGCAGTTTAGAGGGACAGGGAAATTCACCCCTCCACTTT. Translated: CASSLEGQGNSPLHF.

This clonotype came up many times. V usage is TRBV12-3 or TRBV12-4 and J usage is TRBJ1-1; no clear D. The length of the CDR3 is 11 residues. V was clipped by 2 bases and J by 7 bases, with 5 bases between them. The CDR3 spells CASSLRGEAFF. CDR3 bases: TGTGCCAGCAGTTTACGGGGTGAAGCTTTCTTT.

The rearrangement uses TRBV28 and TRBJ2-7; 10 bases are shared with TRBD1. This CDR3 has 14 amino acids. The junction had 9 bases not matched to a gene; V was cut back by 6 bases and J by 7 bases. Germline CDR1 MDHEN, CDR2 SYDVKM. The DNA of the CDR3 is TGTGCCAGCAGCTTGACAGGGGGCAAAAGGGAGCAGTACTTC. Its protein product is CASSLTGGKREQYF. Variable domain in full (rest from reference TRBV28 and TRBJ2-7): DVKVTQSSRYLVKRTGEKVFLECVQDMDHENMFWYRQDPGLGLRLIYFSYDVKMKEKGDIPEGYSVSREKKERFSLILESASTNQTSMYLCASSLTGGKREQYFGPGTRLTVT.

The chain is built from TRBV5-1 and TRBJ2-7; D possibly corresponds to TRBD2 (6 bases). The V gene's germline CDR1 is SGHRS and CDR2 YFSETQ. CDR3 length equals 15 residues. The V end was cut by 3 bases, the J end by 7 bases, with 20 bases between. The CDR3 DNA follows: TGCGCCAGCAGCTACGTCCTGGGCGGGGCTAGGGAGCAGTACTTC. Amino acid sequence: CASSYVLGGAREQYF.

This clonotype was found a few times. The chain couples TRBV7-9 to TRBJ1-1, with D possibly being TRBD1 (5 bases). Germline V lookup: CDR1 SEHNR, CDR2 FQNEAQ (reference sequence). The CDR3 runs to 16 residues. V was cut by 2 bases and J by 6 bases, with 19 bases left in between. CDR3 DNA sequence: TGTGCCAGCAGCTTACCCACCCGGGCCGGAGGGGCTGAAGCTTTCTTT. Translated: CASSLPTRAGGAEAFF.

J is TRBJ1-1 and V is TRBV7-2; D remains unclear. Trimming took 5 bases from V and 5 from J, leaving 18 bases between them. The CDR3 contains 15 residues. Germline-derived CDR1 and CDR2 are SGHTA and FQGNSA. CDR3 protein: CASSPIVVLSTEAFF. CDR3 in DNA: TGTGCCAGCAGCCCTATAGTCGTTTTAAGTACTGAAGCTTTCTTT.

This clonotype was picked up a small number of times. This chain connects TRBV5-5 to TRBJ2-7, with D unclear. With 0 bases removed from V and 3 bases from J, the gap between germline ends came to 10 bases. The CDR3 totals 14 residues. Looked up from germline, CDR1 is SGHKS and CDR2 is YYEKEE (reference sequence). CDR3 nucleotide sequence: TGTGCCAGCAGCTTGGCGGCATTCAGCTACGAGCAGTACTTC. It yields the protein CASSLAAFSYEQYF.

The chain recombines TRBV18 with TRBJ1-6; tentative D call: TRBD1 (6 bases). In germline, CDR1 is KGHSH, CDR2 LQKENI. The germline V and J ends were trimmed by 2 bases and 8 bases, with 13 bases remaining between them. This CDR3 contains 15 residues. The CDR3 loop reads CASSPFQGMDSPLHF. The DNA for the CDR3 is TGTGCCAGCTCACCATTCCAGGGGATGGATTCACCCCTCCACTTT. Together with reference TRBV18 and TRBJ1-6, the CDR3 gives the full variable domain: NAGVMQNPRHLVRRRGQEARLRCSPMKGHSHVYWYRQLPEEGLKFMVYLQKENIIDESGMPKERFSAEFPKEGPSILRIQQVVRGDSAAYFCASSPFQGMDSPLHFGNGTRLTVT.

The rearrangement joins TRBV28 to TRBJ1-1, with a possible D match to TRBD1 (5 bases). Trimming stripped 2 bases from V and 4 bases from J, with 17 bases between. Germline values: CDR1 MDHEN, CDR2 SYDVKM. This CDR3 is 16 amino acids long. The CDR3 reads CASSLRAGPSSTEAFF. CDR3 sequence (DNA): TGTGCCAGCAGTTTACGGGCAGGGCCTTCGAGCACTGAAGCTTTCTTT.